This is a list of T cell receptor beta chains from one sample in a study of cytomegalovirus exposure and HLA in healthy donors. TCRdb's copy holds only in-frame clones and misses some; the assay was immunoSEQ multiplex PCR. The sample lists about 140,000 clones; about 75% were seen once. Sequenced: PBMCs. The receptors originated from a woman in her twenties or thirties in good health and CMV-seronegative. Both conserved end residues are part of each CDR3. A D gene is named only where the DNA matches it firmly. Only some rows state a clone size, as once, few, many or a class for expanded clones.

V	J	size	length	D	DNA	CDR3
TRBV29-1	TRBJ2-3	-	16	TRBD2	TGCAGCGTTGTCCCGGGACTAGCGGGGGGGCAAGATACGCAGTATTTT	CSVVPGLAGGQDTQYF
TRBV7-3	TRBJ1-3	-	15	-	TGTGCCAGCAGCCAGGTCCGGACAGCCGGAAACACCATATATTTT	CASSQVRTAGNTIYF
TRBV11-2	TRBJ1-2	-	12	TRBD1	TGTGCCAGCAGCTCAGGGGGAGATGGCTACACCTTC	CASSSGGDGYTF
TRBV7-3	TRBJ1-1	-	13	-	TGTGCCAGCAGCCCGCGGGGGGGGACTGAAGCTTTCTTT	CASSPRGGTEAFF
TRBV5-6	TRBJ2-7	-	12	-	TGTGCCAGCAGAACCCAAAGGGGCGAGCAGTACTTC	CASRTQRGEQYF
TRBV7-6	TRBJ2-5	-	15	-	TGTGCCAGCAGCTTAGCGAGGGGGATCGCAGAGACCCAGTACTTC	CASSLARGIAETQYF
TRBV5-4	TRBJ2-4	-	15	-	TGTGCCAGCAGCTTGGTTGGGGGAGGAGCGGACATTCAGTACTTC	CASSLVGGGADIQYF
TRBV7-8	TRBJ1-1	-	15	TRBD1	TGTGCCAGCAGCTTTTCCGGGACAGGGACCACTGAAGCTTTCTTT	CASSFSGTGTTEAFF
TRBV30	TRBJ1-1	-	11	-	TGTGCCTGGAGCCGAGGGACTTGGGCTTTCTTT	CAWSRGTWAFF
TRBV4-1	TRBJ1-4	few	16	-	TGCGCCAGCAGCCAAGATCAGGGGTCAACTAATGAAAAACTGTTTTTT	CASSQDQGSTNEKLFF
TRBV11-2	TRBJ2-7	-	14	-	TGTGCCAGCAGCTTAGAGTTCCTACCCCGGGAGCAGTACTTC	CASSLEFLPREQYF
TRBV27	TRBJ1-5	-	15	-	TGTGCCAGCAGCCTAGTTGGTTTGGGAGCTCAGCCCCAGCATTTT	CASSLVGLGAQPQHF
TRBV2	TRBJ2-7	few	14	TRBD1	TGTGCCAGCAGTGAAAAAGGGACAGTCTACGAGCAGTACTTC	CASSEKGTVYEQYF
TRBV12-5	TRBJ1-5	-	15	-	TGTGCTAGTGGCGTCGGACAGTACCTCAATCAGCCCCAGCATTTT	CASGVGQYLNQPQHF
TRBV11-2	TRBJ1-3	-	12	-	TGTGCCAGCAGCCTCTCCGGAAACACCATATATTTT	CASSLSGNTIYF
TRBV7-2	TRBJ1-5	-	15	TRBD1	TGTGCCAGCAGTCGACAGGGAGGAGGCAATCAGCCCCAGCATTTT	CASSRQGGGNQPQHF
TRBV9	TRBJ1-1	-	14	-	TGTGCCAGCAGCGTAGTTATCACAGGGTGTGAAGCTTTCTTT	CASSVVITGCEAFF
TRBV5-6	TRBJ1-1	-	17	-	TGTGCCAGCAGTTCCCTTGGTGGACGGGGTAGACTCCCTGAAGCTTTCTTT	CASSSLGGRGRLPEAFF
TRBV9	TRBJ1-1	-	15	TRBD1	TGTGCCAGCAGCGCGACAGGGGTGGGGAACACTGAAGCTTTCTTT	CASSATGVGNTEAFF
TRBV25-1	TRBJ2-1	-	12	TRBD1	TGTGCCAGCAGCCTCACAGGGGCAATCAAGTTCTTC	CASSLTGAIKFF
TRBV6-1	TRBJ1-5	-	15	-	TGTGCCAGCAGTGAAGCCCGGCGGCTCAATCAGCCCCAGCATTTT	CASSEARRLNQPQHF
TRBV19	TRBJ1-2	once	14	-	TGTGCCAGTAGTCCCTGGGGGGAGTATTATGGCTACACCTTC	CASSPWGEYYGYTF
TRBV9	TRBJ2-5	-	14	-	TGTGCCAGCAGCGCCGGAGCAGTTCAAGAGACCCAGTACTTC	CASSAGAVQETQYF
TRBV6-1	TRBJ1-2	-	13	TRBD1	TGTGCCAGCAGTGGGAGGGGGCCCGGAGGCTACACCTTC	CASSGRGPGGYTF
TRBV10-2	TRBJ2-7	few	12	-	TGCGCGGTTATAACAGGGAATAACGAGCAGTACTTC	CAVITGNNEQYF
TRBV7-2	TRBJ2-3	-	12	-	TGTGCCAGTTCTTCAGCGAGCGATACGCAGTATTTT	CASSSASDTQYF
TRBV19	TRBJ1-1	-	18	TRBD1	TGTGCCAGTAGTATGAGGGCTTTTTCAACAGGGGGGAGTACTGAAGCTTTCTTT	CASSMRAFSTGGSTEAFF
TRBV5-1	TRBJ2-1	-	17	TRBD2	TGCGCCAGCAGCTTGATACTAGCGGGGGGGCGGAACAATGAGCAGTTCTTC	CASSLILAGGRNNEQFF
TRBV6-1	TRBJ1-4	-	18	TRBD1	TGTGCCAGCAGTGATAGTTTAAGGACAGGGGGGGCTAATGAAAAACTGTTTTTT	CASSDSLRTGGANEKLFF
TRBV29-1	TRBJ1-1	-	14	-	TGCAGCGTTGAATTCGGGGGTCGAGCAAAAGAAGCTTTCTTT	CSVEFGGRAKEAFF
TRBV4-1	TRBJ1-1	-	13	-	TGCGCCAGCAGCTGGAGGCGAAACACTGAAGCTTTCTTT	CASSWRRNTEAFF
TRBV5-1	TRBJ1-1	-	15	-	TGCGCCAGCAGTCTAGGGGGAAGATCCTACACTGAAGCTTTCTTT	CASSLGGRSYTEAFF
TRBV7-6	TRBJ1-1	-	14	-	TGTGCCAGCAGCTTCTTGGGACAGAACACTGAAGCTTTCTTT	CASSFLGQNTEAFF
TRBV5-4	TRBJ1-1	-	16	-	TGTGCCAGCAGCTCAATGGGGACTCTTCGCAACACTGAAGCTTTCTTT	CASSSMGTLRNTEAFF
TRBV19	TRBJ1-1	-	14	-	TGTGCCAGTGGGGAGGGGGGGCCTTATACTGAAGCTTTCTTT	CASGEGGPYTEAFF
TRBV7-8	TRBJ2-7	-	14	-	TGTGCCAGCAGCTTAGAACGAGGGGGCTACGAGCAGTACTTC	CASSLERGGYEQYF
TRBV23-1	TRBJ1-3	once	15	TRBD1	TGCGCCAGCAGGGGAAGGGGGCGCCGGGGAAACACCATATATTTT	CASRGRGRRGNTIYF
TRBV7-9	TRBJ1-2	-	17	-	TGTGCCAGCAGCTTTATAACAGCTAAAAAAACTAACTATGGCTACACCTTC	CASSFITAKKTNYGYTF
TRBV30	TRBJ1-2	-	12	TRBD1	TGTGCCTGGAGCTGGACAGGGAAGGGCTACACCTTC	CAWSWTGKGYTF
TRBV29-1	TRBJ1-2	-	11	-	TGCAGCGTCATTGCTTTGAGGGGCTACACCTTC	CSVIALRGYTF
TRBV14	TRBJ1-1	-	14	-	TGTGCCAGCAGCCAAGAATTGCGGGCTGGAGAAGCTTTCTTT	CASSQELRAGEAFF
TRBV5-1	TRBJ2-1	-	14	TRBD2	TGCGCCAGCAGCGACGGGACGGGGGGGAATGAGCAGTTCTTC	CASSDGTGGNEQFF
TRBV10-1	TRBJ2-7	once	14	-	TGCGCCAGCAGTGAGTCAGGGGCCCCTTACGAGCAGTACTTC	CASSESGAPYEQYF
TRBV7-3	TRBJ1-1	-	14	TRBD1	TGTGCCAGCAGCTACGGGGACAGCTACACTGAAGCTTTCTTT	CASSYGDSYTEAFF
TRBV10-1	TRBJ2-2	-	15	-	TGCGCCATCCGGAGGGCAGGGATGGATACCGGGGAGCTGTTTTTT	CAIRRAGMDTGELFF
TRBV2	TRBJ1-1	-	16	-	TGTGCCAGCAGCGCCTCAGGGTTGTCGGGGGGGACTGAAGCTTTCTTT	CASSASGLSGGTEAFF
TRBV11-2	TRBJ2-3	-	18	TRBD2	TGTGTCAGCAGCTTAGGGCGGGGGGGCCGAAAGAACACAGATACGCAGTATTTT	CVSSLGRGGRKNTDTQYF
TRBV19	TRBJ1-5	-	13	-	TGTGCCAGTAATAAGGAGTTTTTCCAGCCCCAGCATTTT	CASNKEFFQPQHF